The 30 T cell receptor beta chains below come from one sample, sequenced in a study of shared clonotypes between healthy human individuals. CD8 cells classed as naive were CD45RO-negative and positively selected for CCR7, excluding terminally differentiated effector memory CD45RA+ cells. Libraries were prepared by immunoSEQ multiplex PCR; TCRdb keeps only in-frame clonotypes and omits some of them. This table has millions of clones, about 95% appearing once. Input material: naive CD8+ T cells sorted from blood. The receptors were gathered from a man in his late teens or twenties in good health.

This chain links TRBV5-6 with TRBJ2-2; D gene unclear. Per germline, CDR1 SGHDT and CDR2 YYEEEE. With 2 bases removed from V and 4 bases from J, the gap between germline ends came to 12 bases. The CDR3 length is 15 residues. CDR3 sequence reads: CASSFVRSSTGELFF. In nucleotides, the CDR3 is TGTGCCAGCAGCTTTGTCCGCTCGAGCACCGGGGAGCTGTTTTTT.

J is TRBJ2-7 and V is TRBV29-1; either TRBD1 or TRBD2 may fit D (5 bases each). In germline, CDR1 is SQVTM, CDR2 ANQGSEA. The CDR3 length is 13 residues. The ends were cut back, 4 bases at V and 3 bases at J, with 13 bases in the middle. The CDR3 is CSVGGLGVYEQYF. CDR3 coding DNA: TGCAGCGTTGGGGGTTTGGGGGTCTACGAGCAGTACTTC.

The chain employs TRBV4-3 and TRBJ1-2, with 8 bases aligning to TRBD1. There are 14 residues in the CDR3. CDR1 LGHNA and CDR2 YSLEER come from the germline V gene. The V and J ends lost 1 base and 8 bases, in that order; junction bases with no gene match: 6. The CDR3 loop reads CASSQGGTGGGYTF. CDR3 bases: TGCGCCAGCAGCCAAGGTGGGACAGGAGGAGGCTACACCTTC.

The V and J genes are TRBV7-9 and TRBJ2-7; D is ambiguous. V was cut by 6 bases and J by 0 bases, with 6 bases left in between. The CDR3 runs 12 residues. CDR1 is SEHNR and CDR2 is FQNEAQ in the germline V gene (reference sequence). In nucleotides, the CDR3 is TGTGCCAGCAGGCCGAGCTCCTACGAGCAGTACTTC. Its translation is CASRPSSYEQYF.

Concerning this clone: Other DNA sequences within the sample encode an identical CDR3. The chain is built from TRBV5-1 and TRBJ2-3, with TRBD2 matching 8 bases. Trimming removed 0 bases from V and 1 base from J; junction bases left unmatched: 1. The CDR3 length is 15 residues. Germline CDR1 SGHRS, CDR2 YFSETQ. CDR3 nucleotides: TGCGCCAGCAGCTTGGAAGCGGGGGGCACAGATACGCAGTATTTT. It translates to CASSLEAGGTDTQYF.

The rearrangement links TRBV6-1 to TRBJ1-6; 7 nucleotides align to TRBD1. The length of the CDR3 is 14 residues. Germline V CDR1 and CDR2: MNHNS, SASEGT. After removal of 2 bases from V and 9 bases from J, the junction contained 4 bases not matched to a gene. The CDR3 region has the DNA TGTGCCAGCAGTGAACTAGGGGGCGGTTCACCCCTCCACTTT. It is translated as CASSELGGGSPLHF.

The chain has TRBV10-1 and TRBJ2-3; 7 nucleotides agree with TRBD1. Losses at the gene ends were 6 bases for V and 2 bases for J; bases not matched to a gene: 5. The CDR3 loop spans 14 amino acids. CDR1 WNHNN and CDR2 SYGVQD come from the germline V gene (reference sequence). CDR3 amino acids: CASRDRDPTDTQYF. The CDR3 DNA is TGCGCCAGCAGAGACAGGGATCCCACAGATACGCAGTATTTT.

The CDR3 here is CASSPQLAEETQYF. DNA for the CDR3: TGTGCCAGCAGCCCGCAACTAGCGGAAGAGACCCAGTACTTC. The V and J genes are TRBV5-4 and TRBJ2-5, with TRBD2 matching 8 bases. CDR1 is SGHNT, CDR2 YYREEE, per germline (reference sequence). V lost 4 bases to trimming and J lost 3 bases; unmatched junction nucleotides: 5. The CDR3 loop spans 14 amino acids.

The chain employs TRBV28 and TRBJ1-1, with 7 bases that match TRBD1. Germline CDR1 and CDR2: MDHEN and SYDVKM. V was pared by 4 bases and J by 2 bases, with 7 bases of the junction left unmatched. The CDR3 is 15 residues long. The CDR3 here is CASSYWDSVNTEAFF. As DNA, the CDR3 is TGTGCCAGCAGTTATTGGGACAGCGTAAACACTGAAGCTTTCTTT.

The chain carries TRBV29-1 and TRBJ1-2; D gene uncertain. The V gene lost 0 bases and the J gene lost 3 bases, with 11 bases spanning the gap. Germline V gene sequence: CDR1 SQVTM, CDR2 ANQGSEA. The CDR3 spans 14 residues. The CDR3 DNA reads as TGCAGCGTTGAAGATGAAGGGATTTACTATGGCTACACCTTC. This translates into CSVEDEGIYYGYTF.

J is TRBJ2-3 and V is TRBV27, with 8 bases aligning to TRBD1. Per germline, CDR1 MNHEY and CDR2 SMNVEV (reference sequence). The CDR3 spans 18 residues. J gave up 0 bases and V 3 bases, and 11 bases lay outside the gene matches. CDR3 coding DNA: TGTGCCAGCAGTTTTCAAGTTTTTGGACAGGGAAGCACAGATACGCAGTATTTT. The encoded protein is CASSFQVFGQGSTDTQYF.

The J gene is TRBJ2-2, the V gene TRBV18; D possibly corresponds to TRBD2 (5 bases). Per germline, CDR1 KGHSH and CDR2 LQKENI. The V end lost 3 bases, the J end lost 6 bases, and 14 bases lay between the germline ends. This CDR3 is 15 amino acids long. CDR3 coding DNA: TGTGCCAGCTCACCGGAGGCGGTGGTGGCCGGGGAGCTGTTTTTT. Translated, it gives CASSPEAVVAGELFF. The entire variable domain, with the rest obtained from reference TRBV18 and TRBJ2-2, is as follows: NAGVMQNPRHLVRRRGQEARLRCSPMKGHSHVYWYRQLPEEGLKFMVYLQKENIIDESGMPKERFSAEFPKEGPSILRIQQVVRGDSAAYFCASSPEAVVAGELFFGEGSRLTVL.

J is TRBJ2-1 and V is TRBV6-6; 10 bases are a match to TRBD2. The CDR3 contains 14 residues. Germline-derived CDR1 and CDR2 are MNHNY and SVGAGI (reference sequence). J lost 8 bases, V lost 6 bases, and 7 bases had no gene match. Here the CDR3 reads CASSLWTSGDEQFF. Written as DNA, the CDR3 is TGTGCCAGCAGCCTCTGGACTAGCGGCGATGAGCAGTTCTTC.

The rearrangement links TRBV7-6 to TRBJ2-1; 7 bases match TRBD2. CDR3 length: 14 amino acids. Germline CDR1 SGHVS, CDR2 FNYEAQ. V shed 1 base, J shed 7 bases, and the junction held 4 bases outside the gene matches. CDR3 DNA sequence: TGTGCCAGCAGCTTAGAGCGGGACCTGAATGAGCAGTTCTTC. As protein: CASSLERDLNEQFF.

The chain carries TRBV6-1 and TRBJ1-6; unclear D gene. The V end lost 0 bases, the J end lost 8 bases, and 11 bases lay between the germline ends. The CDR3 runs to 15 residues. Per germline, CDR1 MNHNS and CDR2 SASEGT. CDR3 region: CASSEARYGDSPLHF. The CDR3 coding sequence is TGTGCCAGCAGTGAAGCACGCTATGGGGATTCACCCCTCCACTTT.

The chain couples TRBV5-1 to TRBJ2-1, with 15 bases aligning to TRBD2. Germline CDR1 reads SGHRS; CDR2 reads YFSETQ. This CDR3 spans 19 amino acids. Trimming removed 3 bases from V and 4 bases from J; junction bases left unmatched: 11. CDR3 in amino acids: CASSSDGLAGGPWYNEQFF. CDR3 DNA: TGCGCCAGCAGCTCGGACGGACTAGCGGGGGGGCCGTGGTACAATGAGCAGTTCTTC.

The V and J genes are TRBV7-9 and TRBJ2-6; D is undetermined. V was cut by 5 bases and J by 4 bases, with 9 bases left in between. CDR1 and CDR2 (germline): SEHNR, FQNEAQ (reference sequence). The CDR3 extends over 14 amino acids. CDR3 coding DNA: TGTGCCAGCAGCCTCGATAGGGGGGCCAACGTCCTGACTTTC. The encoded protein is CASSLDRGANVLTF. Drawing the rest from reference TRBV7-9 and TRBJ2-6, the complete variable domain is DTGVSQNPRHKITKRGQNVTFRCDPISEHNRLYWYRQTLGQGPEFLTYFQNEAQLEKSRLLSDRFSAERPKGSFSTLEIQRTEQGDSAMYLCASSLDRGANVLTFGAGSRLTVL.

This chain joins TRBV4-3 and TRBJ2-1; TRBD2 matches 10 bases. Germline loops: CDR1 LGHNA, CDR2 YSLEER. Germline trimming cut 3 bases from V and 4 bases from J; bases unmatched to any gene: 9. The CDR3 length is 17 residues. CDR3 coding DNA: TGCGCCAGCAGCCAGGATCCCGGGACTAGCGATTACAATGAGCAGTTCTTC. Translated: CASSQDPGTSDYNEQFF.

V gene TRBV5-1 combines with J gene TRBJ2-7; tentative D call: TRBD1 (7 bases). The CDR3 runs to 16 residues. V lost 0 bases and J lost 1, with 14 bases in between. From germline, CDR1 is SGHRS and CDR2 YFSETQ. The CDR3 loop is CASSLGRPGGSYEQYF. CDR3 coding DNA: TGCGCCAGCAGCTTGGGAAGGCCAGGGGGGTCCTACGAGCAGTACTTC. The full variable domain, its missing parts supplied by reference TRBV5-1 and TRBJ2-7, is KAGVTQTPRYLIKTRGQQVTLSCSPISGHRSVSWYQQTPGQGLQFLFEYFSETQRNKGNFPGRFSGRQFSNSRSEMNVSTLELGDSALYLCASSLGRPGGSYEQYFGPGTRLTVT.

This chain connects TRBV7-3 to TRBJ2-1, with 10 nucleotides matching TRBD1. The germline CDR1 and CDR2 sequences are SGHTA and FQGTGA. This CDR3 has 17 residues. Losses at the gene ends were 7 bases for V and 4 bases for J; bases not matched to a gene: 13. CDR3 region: CASTNTTGTGVYNEQFF. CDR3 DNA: TGTGCCAGCACGAATACTACCGGGACAGGGGTATACAATGAGCAGTTCTTC.

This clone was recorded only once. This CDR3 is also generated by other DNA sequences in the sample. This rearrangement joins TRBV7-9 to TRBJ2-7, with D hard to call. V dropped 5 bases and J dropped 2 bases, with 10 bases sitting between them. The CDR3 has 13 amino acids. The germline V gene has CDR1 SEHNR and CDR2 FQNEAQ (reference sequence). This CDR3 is CASSLGSTYEQYF. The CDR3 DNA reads TGTGCCAGCAGCCTAGGGTCGACCTACGAGCAGTACTTC.

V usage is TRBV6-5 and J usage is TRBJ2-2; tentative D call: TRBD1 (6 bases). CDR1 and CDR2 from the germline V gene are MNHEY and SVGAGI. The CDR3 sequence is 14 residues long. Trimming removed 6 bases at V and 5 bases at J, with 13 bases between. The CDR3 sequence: CASSRGSNTGELFF. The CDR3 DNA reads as TGTGCCAGCAGCAGGGGTTCCAATACCGGGGAGCTGTTTTTT.

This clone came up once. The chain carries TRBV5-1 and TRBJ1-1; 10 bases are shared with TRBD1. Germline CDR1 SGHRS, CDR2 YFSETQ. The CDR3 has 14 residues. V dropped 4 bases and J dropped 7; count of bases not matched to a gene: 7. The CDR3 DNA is TGCGCCAGCAGCCCGACAGGGGGCGCGGATGAAGCTTTCTTT. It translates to CASSPTGGADEAFF.

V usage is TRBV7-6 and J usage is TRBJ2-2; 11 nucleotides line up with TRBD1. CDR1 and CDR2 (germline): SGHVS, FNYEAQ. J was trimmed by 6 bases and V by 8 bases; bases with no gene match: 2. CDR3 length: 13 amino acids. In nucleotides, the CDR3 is TGTGCCAGCGGACAGGGGGCCGCCGGGGAGCTGTTTTTT. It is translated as CASGQGAAGELFF.

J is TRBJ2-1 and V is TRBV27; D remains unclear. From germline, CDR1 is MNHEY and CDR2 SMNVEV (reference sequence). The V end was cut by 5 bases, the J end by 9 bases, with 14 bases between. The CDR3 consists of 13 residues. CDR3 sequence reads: CASSLQWQGEQFF. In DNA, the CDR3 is TGTGCCAGCAGTCTCCAGTGGCAAGGTGAGCAGTTCTTC.

In DNA form, the CDR3 reads TGCGCCAGCAGCCCGATGGGACAGGGGGCGCGGGAGCAGTACTTC. Translating gives CASSPMGQGAREQYF. This chain joins TRBV5-1 and TRBJ2-7, with 12 bases identical to TRBD1. Germline lookup yields CDR1 SGHRS and CDR2 YFSETQ. CDR3 length: 15 amino acids. V lost 4 bases and J lost 7; bases outside the gene matches: 9.

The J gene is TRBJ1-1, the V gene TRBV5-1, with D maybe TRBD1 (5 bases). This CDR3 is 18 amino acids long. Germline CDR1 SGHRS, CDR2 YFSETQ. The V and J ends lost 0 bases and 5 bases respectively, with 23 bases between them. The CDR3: CASSLVTGEARPLTEAFF. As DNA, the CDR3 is TGCGCCAGCAGCTTGGTAACGGGGGAGGCTAGGCCTTTAACTGAAGCTTTCTTT. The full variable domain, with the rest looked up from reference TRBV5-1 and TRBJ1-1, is KAGVTQTPRYLIKTRGQQVTLSCSPISGHRSVSWYQQTPGQGLQFLFEYFSETQRNKGNFPGRFSGRQFSNSRSEMNVSTLELGDSALYLCASSLVTGEARPLTEAFFGQGTRLTVV.

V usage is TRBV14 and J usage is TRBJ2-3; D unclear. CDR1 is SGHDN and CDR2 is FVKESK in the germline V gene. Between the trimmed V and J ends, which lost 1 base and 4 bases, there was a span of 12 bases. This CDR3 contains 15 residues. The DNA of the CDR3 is TGTGCCAGCAGCCAAGTACACATCGGCGCAGATACGCAGTATTTT. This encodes CASSQVHIGADTQYF. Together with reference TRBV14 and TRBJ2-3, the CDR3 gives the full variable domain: EAGVTQFPSHSVIEKGQTVTLRCDPISGHDNLYWYRRVMGKEIKFLLHFVKESKQDESGMPNNRFLAERTGGTYSTLKVQPAELEDSGVYFCASSQVHIGADTQYFGPGTRLTVL.

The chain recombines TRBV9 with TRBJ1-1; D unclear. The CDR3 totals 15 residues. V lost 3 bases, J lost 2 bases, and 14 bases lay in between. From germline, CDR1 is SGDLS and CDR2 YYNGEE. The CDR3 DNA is TGTGCCAGCAGCGATGGGCCTCGATCTAACACTGAAGCTTTCTTT. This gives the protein CASSDGPRSNTEAFF.

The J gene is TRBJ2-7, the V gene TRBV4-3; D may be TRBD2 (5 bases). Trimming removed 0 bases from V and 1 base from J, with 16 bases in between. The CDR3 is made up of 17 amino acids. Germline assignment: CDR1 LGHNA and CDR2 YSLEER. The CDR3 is CASSQDNEGAFSYEQYF. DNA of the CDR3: TGCGCCAGCAGCCAAGATAATGAGGGTGCTTTTTCCTACGAGCAGTACTTC.